This T cell receptor beta chain was documented in a study of technical replicates of blood from a handful of donors. Sequenced by immunoSEQ multiplex PCR; TCRdb stores in-frame clones only, minus some. The table lists just over 80,000 clones, roughly 94% of them singletons. The TCR sequence derives from a human donor in good health. Sequencing was done on a sample of T cells isolated from PBMCs.

For the CDR3, the DNA is TGTGCCAGCAGTTCCTGGACAGGGGGATTTAACTATGGCTACACCTTC. It codes for CASSSWTGGFNYGYTF. The gene calls are TRBV2 and TRBJ1-2; the match to TRBD1 covers 10 bases. V dropped 5 bases and J dropped 1; count of bases not matched to a gene: 7. There are 16 residues in the CDR3. Germline V lookup: CDR1 SNHLY, CDR2 FYNNEI.